This TCR beta chain is drawn from a study of blood T cell repertoires in COVID-19 (dated by TCRdb to 2018 to 2021). Regarding the study in general: Collaborator samples came from the United States, Italy and Spain and covered acute and convalescent phases of COVID-19. The repertoires were made available in a free public database intended to serve as a resource for research on the immune response to SARS-CoV-2. Samples came from the ongoing ImmuneRACE study (first 160 participants) plus 1,254 subjects from 6 global collaborators. Subjects who had been exposed to COVID-19, were actively infected with it, or had recovered from it provided the deeply sampled blood TCRbeta repertoires that made up the dataset. Where HLA class I and class II types were available, the types were taken from metadata supplied by the sample provider, not from assay-based typing. The material from the prospective study consisted of cDNA or gDNA derived from T cells, B-cell-depleted T cells, or PBMCs. Nearly every sample came with metadata listing a de-identified subject ID, COVID-19 status, age in years and sex. Overall study results and their limits: The quantity of clinical and demographic metadata differed by source and by participant and was supplied without curation.

TCRbeta CDR3 regions were amplified from genomic DNA by means of the immunoSEQ Assay, a bias-controlled multiplex PCR. The study's processing was this. Nucleated cell counts per sample were estimated from amplification of reference gene primers within the assay. To quantify the absolute abundance of each unique TCRbeta CDR3 rearrangement, sequence reads were collapsed and filtered. For each sample, productive Simpson clonality was calculated as the square root of Simpson's diversity index across productive rearrangements. The clones in this table, taken by TCRdb from immuneACCESS, are in-frame only. Not every clone is retained; where verified, under half of the shortfall comes from an unresolved V gene, and the cause of the rest is unknown. The V and J calls and the clone size are those of that table, but D and trimming were determined from the DNA. In this sample the table shows about 41,000 clones, 80% to 90% of which occur a single time. Roughly 3.8% of the sample is held by the ten biggest clonotypes.

One collaborating source in Seattle enrolled patients during active infection and followed them longitudinally through the course of disease. Collaborating institutions collected whole blood in K2EDTA tubes following their own protocols. For TCRbeta analysis, collaborators shipped samples as frozen whole blood, isolated PBMCs, or DNA extracted from either of those sample types. As to this clone: This receptor's antigen is unknown. The record has no base qualities; no much larger clone is one base away.

Including the terminal cysteine and phenylalanine, the CDR3 comprises 16 residues. CDR3 DNA is the only sequence kept; it has 48 bases, read in frame from the first base. The sample comprised peripheral blood. Recombination linked TRBV21-1 to TRBJ2-1; the table's TRBD2 call for D was not verified on the DNA. TRBV21-1 is termed a pseudogene. The TCR originated in a man between 40 and 49 years old with COVID-19, enrolled during active disease. The CDR3 protein is CASSKPTPCPPGEQFF. DNA sequence: TGTGCCAGCAGCAAACCCACCCCCTGTCCTCCGGGTGAGCAGTTCTTC.